This TCR beta chain was identified during a study of regulatory T cells in long-lasting Graves disease. The time point here: newly diagnosed GD, antithyroid drugs for less than 3 months. The TCR library was made from RNA that had been extracted from PBMCs in TRIzol. Germline V gene sequence: CDR1 MNHNS, CDR2 SASEGT. Trimming left V 4 bases short and J 4 bases short, with 14 bases between. CDR3 size: 15 residues. Building of the TCR beta libraries involved iRepertoire HTBI primers and Arm-PCR of CDR3 regions. TCRdb re-called the multiplex PCR reads through MiXCR, storing one row per CDR3 protein. The data contain more than 450,000 distinct CDR3 sequences, about 11% of them singletons. Ten or more counts support this clonotype. These data were likewise used in another study, on T cells in Graves' hyperthyroidism and ophthalmopathy.

This TCR derives from a woman aged 25 to 45 with Graves disease. The chain has TRBV6-1 and TRBJ2-1; D uncertain. The specimen was peripheral blood mononuclear cells (PBMCs), collected at new diagnosis, from a patient treated with antithyroid drugs. The CDR3 bases are TGTGCCAGCAGTGGCACAGCTTACTTTTACAATGAGCAGTTCTTC. Protein product: CASSGTAYFYNEQFF.